This TCR beta chain was profiled in a study of blood T cells in healthy people across ages. Study outcomes and limitations: Per million T cells, the diversity of TCR beta decreased roughly linearly as age advanced.

With 5 bases clipped from V and 5 bases from J, the junction kept 6 bases outside the gene matches. The germline V gene encodes CDR1 SGHTA and CDR2 FQGNSA. This CDR3 is 14 amino acids long. On this clonotype: Its target is unknown.

Alongside a J-beta primer mix, a sample-barcoded 5' primer served in a second PCR lasting roughly 7 to 11 cycles. Every molecule of cDNA carried a tag from a template-switch adaptor with 12 random nucleotides. The yield of each sample was at least 2.5 million CDR3-containing paired-end reads. One entry per CDR3 protein, called by TCRdb with MiXCR from the 5' RACE reads. The profile shows 870,000 or so distinct CDR3 sequences, more than 25% of them singletons. Sample: blood. The gene calls are TRBV7-2 and TRBJ1-1, with 9 bases that match TRBD1. The origin of this receptor is a woman over 75 in good health. This CDR3 is CASSPTGTGTEAFF. The CDR3 DNA reads TGTGCCAGCAGCCCGACCGGGACAGGGACTGAAGCTTTCTTT.